These T cell receptor beta chains were read from a single sample in a study of T cell responses to AZD1222 COVID-19 vaccine. Profiling relied on immunoSEQ multiplex PCR, and the TCRdb table lists in-frame clones only, not all of them. The sample holds about 180,000 clones, approximately 92% seen once. Sequencing was performed on peripheral blood, taken 28 days after the second dose of the MenACWY control vaccine. These receptors were collected from an adult who received the MenACWY meningococcal vaccine as a control. Each CDR3 is given with its conserved first and last residue. The D gene is left open where the match is weak. Size tells how often a clone was seen (once, few, many) or the class of an expanded clone, and some rows leave it out.

CDR3aa	CDR3nt	d_gene	abundance	v_gene	j_gene
CASSSFTYRGTGNTIYF	TGTGCCAGCAGTTCCTTCACTTACAGGGGGACTGGAAACACCATATATTTT	TRBD1	once	TRBV6-2/TRBV6-3	TRBJ1-3
CASSPAFNSPLHF	TGTGCCAGCAGTCCGGCCTTCAATTCACCCCTCCACTTT	NA	NA	TRBV12-3/TRBV12-4	TRBJ1-6
CASSLALAGNSPLHF	TGTGCCAGCAGCTTAGCGCTTGCGGGAAATTCACCCCTCCACTTT	NA	few	TRBV7-8	TRBJ1-6
CASSADGGDFNEQFF	TGTGCCAGCAGCGCAGATGGGGGGGACTTCAATGAGCAGTTCTTC	TRBD2	NA	TRBV9	TRBJ2-1
CASSPLNTEAFF	TGTGCCAGCAGCCCCCTGAACACTGAAGCTTTCTTT	NA	NA	TRBV7-2	TRBJ1-1
CSVQQGSGSGNTIYF	TGCAGCGTTCAACAGGGTTCGGGATCTGGAAACACCATATATTTT	NA	NA	TRBV29-1	TRBJ1-3
CASSQELQGRYEQYF	TGCGCCAGCAGCCAAGAATTACAAGGGCGGTACGAGCAGTACTTC	NA	NA	TRBV4-3	TRBJ2-7
CASSDRVRTGELFF	TGTGCCAGCAGTGACAGGGTTAGGACCGGGGAGCTGTTTTTT	NA	few	TRBV2	TRBJ2-2
CASQGAGNTEAFF	TGTGCCAGCCAGGGGGCGGGGAACACTGAAGCTTTCTTT	TRBD1	NA	TRBV6-5	TRBJ1-1
CASSLTVAGGHEKLFF	TGTGCCAGTAGTTTGACCGTAGCAGGGGGCCATGAAAAACTGTTTTTT	TRBD1	NA	TRBV19	TRBJ1-4
CASSLATLQYEQYF	TGTGCCAGCAGCTTGGCCACCCTACAGTACGAGCAGTACTTC	NA	once	TRBV5-5	TRBJ2-7
CALGSASGGADTGELFF	TGTGCCTTAGGGTCGGCTAGCGGGGGGGCAGACACCGGGGAGCTGTTTTTT	TRBD2	NA	TRBV30	TRBJ2-2
CASSPLAGEDTQYF	TGTGCCAGCAGCCCTCTAGCGGGGGAAGATACGCAGTATTTT	TRBD2	NA	TRBV5-4	TRBJ2-3
CASSPPKSNQPQHF	TGTGCCAGCTCACCACCTAAGAGCAATCAGCCCCAGCATTTT	NA	NA	TRBV18	TRBJ1-5
CASSQKGRLDNTGELFF	TGCGCCAGCAGCCAGAAGGGTAGGCTAGATAACACCGGGGAGCTGTTTTTT	NA	NA	TRBV4-3	TRBJ2-2
CATSAAVGNEQFF	TGTGCCACCAGTGCGGCAGTAGGCAATGAGCAGTTCTTC	NA	NA	TRBV24-1	TRBJ2-1
CASSYSQQGAVYGYTF	TGTGCCAGCAGTTACTCCCAGCAGGGGGCTGTGTATGGCTACACCTTC	TRBD1	NA	TRBV6-5	TRBJ1-2
CAISAGQLGYTF	TGTGCCATCAGTGCCGGGCAACTTGGCTACACCTTC	NA	NA	TRBV10-3	TRBJ1-2
CASSPPGTGMDYGYTF	TGTGCCAGCTCACCACCAGGGACAGGGATGGACTATGGCTACACCTTC	TRBD1	NA	TRBV18	TRBJ1-2
CASSFRSGEKLFF	TGTGCCAGCAGTTTCCGGTCGGGGGAAAAACTGTTTTTT	NA	NA	TRBV6-6	TRBJ1-4
CATSRDSLTSGGSQETQYF	TGTGCCACCAGCAGAGATTCCCTAACTAGCGGGGGGTCCCAAGAGACCCAGTACTTC	TRBD2	NA	TRBV15	TRBJ2-5
CASSLGGTRGSYGYTF	TGTGCCAGCAGCTTAGGTGGGACCAGGGGGTCATATGGCTACACCTTC	TRBD1	NA	TRBV13	TRBJ1-2
CASSPGWTGGVTEAFF	TGCGCCAGCAGCCCAGGGTGGACAGGGGGCGTCACTGAAGCTTTCTTT	TRBD1	NA	TRBV5-1	TRBJ1-1
CASSLEGVVETEAFF	TGTGCCAGCAGCTTGGAAGGGGTCGTGGAGACTGAAGCTTTCTTT	NA	NA	TRBV5-5	TRBJ1-1
CSAGHGGDGYTF	TGCAGCGCTGGACACGGAGGGGATGGCTACACCTTC	NA	once	TRBV29-1	TRBJ1-2
CASSLVMSNSPLHF	TGTGCCAGCAGCTTAGTAATGTCTAATTCACCCCTCCACTTT	NA	NA	TRBV7-2	TRBJ1-6
CAISESGEQYF	TGTGCCATCAGTGAGTCTGGCGAGCAGTACTTC	NA	NA	TRBV10-3	TRBJ2-7
CASSLGRLASSYEQYF	TGTGCCAGCAGCTTAGGGAGACTAGCATCGTCCTACGAGCAGTACTTC	TRBD2	NA	TRBV7-8	TRBJ2-7
CASTELMNTEAFF	TGTGCCAGCACTGAACTGATGAACACTGAAGCTTTCTTT	NA	NA	TRBV6-1	TRBJ1-1
CASSLTGRGTEAFF	TGCGCCAGCAGCTTGACAGGGAGGGGTACTGAAGCTTTCTTT	NA	NA	TRBV5-1	TRBJ1-1
CASSPRGGHGAVKLMVRYEQYF	TGTGCCAGCAGTCCCAGGGGGGGACACGGGGCGGTTAAACTTATGGTTAGATACGAGCAGTACTTC	NA	NA	TRBV27	TRBJ2-7
CASSRTSGGSDSYEQYF	TGTGCCAGCAGCCGAACTAGCGGGGGGTCCGACTCCTACGAGCAGTACTTC	TRBD2	NA	TRBV11-2	TRBJ2-7
CASSQATDRTNSPLHF	TGTGCCAGCAGCCAAGCTACAGACAGAACTAATTCACCCCTCCACTTT	NA	NA	TRBV4-2	TRBJ1-6
CASSLKSSYEQYF	TGCGCCAGCAGCTTGAAGAGCTCCTACGAGCAGTACTTC	NA	NA	TRBV5-1	TRBJ2-7
CASSLSTGRGTEAFF	TGTGCCAGCAGCCTTTCGACCGGAAGAGGCACTGAAGCTTTCTTT	NA	NA	TRBV6-5	TRBJ1-1
CASSMPPSSTEAFF	TGTGCCAGTAGTATGCCGCCTTCGAGCACTGAAGCTTTCTTT	NA	NA	TRBV19	TRBJ1-1
CASSYTGVDEKLFF	TGTGCCAGCAGCTACACAGGGGTCGATGAAAAACTGTTTTTT	TRBD1	NA	TRBV7-2	TRBJ1-4
CASSYHRGSNQPQHF	TGTGCCAGCAGTTACCACAGGGGTAGCAATCAGCCCCAGCATTTT	TRBD1	once	TRBV6-2/TRBV6-3	TRBJ1-5
CASGTNGAEAFF	TGTGCCAGCGGTACCAACGGGGCTGAAGCTTTCTTT	NA	NA	TRBV2	TRBJ1-1
CASSGDRGFGQPQHF	TGTGCCAGCAGTGGGGACAGGGGGTTTGGTCAGCCCCAGCATTTT	TRBD1	NA	TRBV2	TRBJ1-5
CASSSSGRVNYGYTF	TGTGCCAGCAGCTCCTCCGGACGGGTTAACTATGGCTACACCTTC	NA	once	TRBV7-2	TRBJ1-2
CATRGTSRTQYF	TGTGCCACCCGCGGGACCTCGCGGACCCAGTACTTC	NA	NA	TRBV27	TRBJ2-5
CASSSTSGGDTGELFF	TGTGCCAGCAGCTCAACTAGCGGGGGGGACACCGGGGAGCTGTTTTTT	TRBD2	once	TRBV7-6	TRBJ2-2
CASSFLNLGKGQPQHF	TGTGCCAGCAGCTTCTTGAACTTGGGGAAAGGACAGCCCCAGCATTTT	NA	NA	TRBV12-1	TRBJ1-5
CASSKDNPGQGTPGSGNTIYF	TGCGCCAGCAGCAAGGACAATCCGGGACAGGGGACCCCGGGCTCTGGAAACACCATATATTTT	TRBD1	NA	TRBV5-1	TRBJ1-3
CASSRAVYEQYF	TGTGCCAGCAGCCGCGCCGTCTACGAGCAGTACTTC	NA	NA	TRBV14	TRBJ2-7